This TCR beta chain derives from a study of T cells in localized non-small cell lung cancer. Study-wide points: Uninvolved adjacent lung had more T cell clonality than any other tissue, topping tumor. Appearances in adjacent lung were noted for a median 57 of the top 100 tumor clones. Sequencing covered just one tumor region, so heterogeneity cannot be ruled out. There was an association of higher blood T cell density with longer overall survival.

Here immunoSEQ multiplex PCR was the method, and the copy in TCRdb shows in-frame clones only, minus some. The sample comprises approximately 4,000 clones, 20% to 30% of which are singletons, and 10% to 15% rests with the top ten. Sample share makes this clone large. Its antigen is currently unknown. CDR1 is SGHDN, CDR2 FVKESK, per germline. Trimming left V 3 bases short and J 0 bases short, with 10 bases between. This CDR3 is built from 15 residues. This material consisted of lung tumor tissue, taken before any cancer treatment. The chain is built from TRBV14 and TRBJ2-3; tentative D call: TRBD1 (5 bases). The receptor was derived from a man aged 40 to 70 with stage II lung adenocarcinoma. CDR3 sequence reads: CASSHRQLSTDTQYF. CDR3 DNA: TGTGCCAGCAGCCACCGACAGCTCAGCACAGATACGCAGTATTTT.